Following are 19 T cell receptor beta chains from one sample sequenced in a study of neurological immune-mediated disorders. This sample's time point: longitudinal time-point 1 (baseline). MiXCR was run by TCRdb on the 5' RACE reads, yielding one entry per CDR3 protein. The repertoire consists of about 40,000 distinct CDR3 sequences, with 3% to 3.5% occurring once and the leading ten covering approximately 7.5%. The sample was PBMCs. These receptors came from a woman aged 55-69 years with multiple sclerosis.

The table lists this clonotype with many counts. The V call is TRBV7-2, the J call TRBJ1-6, with 7 bases matching TRBD1. With V trimmed by 5 bases and J by 8 bases, 6 bases remained unmatched. This CDR3 is 14 amino acids long. Germline CDR1 is SGHTA and CDR2 is FQGNSA. The CDR3 here is CASSPAGGDSPLHF. In nucleotides, the CDR3 is TGTGCCAGCAGCCCAGCAGGGGGTGATTCACCCCTCCACTTT.

This clonotype was detected ten times or more. V and J are TRBV20-1 and TRBJ2-6; no reliable D call. The V end lost 3 bases, the J end lost 0 bases, and 9 bases lay between the germline ends. The germline V gene has CDR1 DFQATT and CDR2 SNEGSKA (reference sequence). The CDR3 contains 15 residues. The DNA of the CDR3 is TGCAGTGCTAGTAGGCAGTCCTCTGGGGCCAACGTCCTGACTTTC. Its translation is CSASRQSSGANVLTF.

This clonotype was seen at least ten times. The chain carries TRBV20-1 and TRBJ2-3, with D perhaps TRBD2 (6 bases). The CDR3 loop spans 14 amino acids. The V gene's germline CDR1 is DFQATT and CDR2 SNEGSKA (reference sequence). The ends were cut back, 2 bases at V and 1 base at J, with 10 bases in the middle. CDR3 in amino acids: CSARTGDRTDTQYF. The DNA for the CDR3 is TGCAGTGCTAGAACGGGGGACCGCACAGATACGCAGTATTTT.

The sample holds many counts of this clonotype. The chain carries TRBV20-1 and TRBJ1-5; TRBD1 aligns across 8 bases. Germline trimming cut 3 bases from V and 4 bases from J; bases unmatched to any gene: 2. This CDR3 is built from 13 residues. CDR1 is DFQATT and CDR2 is SNEGSKA in the germline V gene (reference sequence). In nucleotides, the CDR3 is TGCAGTGCTAGGGGACAGGCGAATCAGCCCCAGCATTTT. Its translation: CSARGQANQPQHF.

This clonotype was seen at least ten times. In DNA, the CDR3 is TGTGCCAGCAGCGTAACAGGGGCGGGTCAGCCCCAGCATTTT. This encodes CASSVTGAGQPQHF. The chain employs TRBV9 and TRBJ1-5; 7 bases are shared with TRBD1. V lost 1 base and J lost 6; bases outside the gene matches: 4. Germline V gene sequence: CDR1 SGDLS, CDR2 YYNGEE. The CDR3 is 14 residues long.

This clonotype was recorded at least ten times. This sequence joins TRBV5-1 and TRBJ2-7, with D tentatively TRBD2 (5 bases). V lost 0 bases to trimming and J lost 7 bases, with 8 bases between them. The CDR3 spans 12 residues. Per germline, CDR1 SGHRS and CDR2 YFSETQ. CDR3 DNA: TGCGCCAGCAGCTTGGTTCCGGGAGAGCAGTACTTC. It encodes CASSLVPGEQYF.

J is TRBJ2-3 and V is TRBV20-1; D gene uncertain. CDR1 and CDR2 (germline): DFQATT, SNEGSKA (reference sequence). Trimming took 3 bases from V and 0 from J, leaving 10 bases between them. The CDR3 has 14 amino acids. CDR3 bases: TGCAGTGCTAGCGTCCAGCCTAGCACAGATACGCAGTATTTT. Amino acid sequence: CSASVQPSTDTQYF.

This clonotype was seen at least ten times. The chain uses TRBV20-1 and TRBJ2-1; D not certain. This CDR3 has 14 residues. The germline gives CDR1 DFQATT, CDR2 SNEGSKA (reference sequence). The germline V and J ends were trimmed by 1 base and 0 bases, with 7 bases remaining between them. The CDR3 DNA is TGCAGTGCTAGAGGGCAGCTCTCCTACAATGAGCAGTTCTTC. Residues: CSARGQLSYNEQFF.

This clonotype was seen at least ten times. The chain is built from TRBV5-1 and TRBJ2-1; D possibly corresponds to TRBD2 (6 bases). The CDR3 consists of 15 residues. V gave up 1 base and J gave up 0 bases, with 8 bases separating them. Germline CDR1 reads SGHRS; CDR2 reads YFSETQ. CDR3 coding DNA: TGCGCCAGCAGCTTGCCTAGCGACTCCTACAATGAGCAGTTCTTC. As protein: CASSLPSDSYNEQFF. Drawing the rest from reference TRBV5-1 and TRBJ2-1, the complete variable domain is KAGVTQTPRYLIKTRGQQVTLSCSPISGHRSVSWYQQTPGQGLQFLFEYFSETQRNKGNFPGRFSGRQFSNSRSEMNVSTLELGDSALYLCASSLPSDSYNEQFFGPGTRLTVL.

This clonotype was found many times. This chain connects TRBV6-1 to TRBJ2-1, with TRBD1 matching 9 bases. Losses at the gene ends were 6 bases for V and 9 bases for J; bases not matched to a gene: 12. Germline V gene lookup returns CDR1 MNHNS and CDR2 SASEGT. The length of the CDR3 is 15 residues. CDR3 protein: CASRLTGGHLGEQFF. DNA for the CDR3: TGTGCCAGCAGGTTAACAGGGGGCCATCTGGGTGAGCAGTTCTTC.

This clonotype occurred many times. This chain joins TRBV30 and TRBJ2-7; D gene ambiguous. V gave up 5 bases and J gave up 0 bases, with 17 bases separating them. Per the germline V gene, CDR1 is GTSNPN and CDR2 is SVGIG (reference sequence). The CDR3 length is 15 residues. The CDR3 here is CAWAGGDSSSYEQYF. Here the CDR3 DNA reads TGTGCCTGGGCTGGCGGAGACTCGAGCTCCTACGAGCAGTACTTC.

This clonotype occurred many times. The rearrangement joins TRBV6-5 to TRBJ1-3, with D hard to call. Trimming took 6 bases from V and 2 from J, leaving 8 bases between them. CDR3 length: 13 residues. Per germline, CDR1 MNHEY and CDR2 SVGAGI. CDR3 DNA: TGTGCCAGCAGCGTGGACGCTGGAAACACCATATATTTT. Translation gives CASSVDAGNTIYF.

This clonotype showed up many times. This chain connects TRBV7-2 to TRBJ1-1; D is possibly TRBD1 (6 bases). V lost 5 bases to trimming and J lost 0 bases, with 13 bases between them. The CDR3 length is 15 residues. Germline-derived CDR1 and CDR2 are SGHTA and FQGNSA. The CDR3 is CASSITGNMNTEAFF. The CDR3 nucleotides read TGTGCCAGCAGCATCACAGGGAATATGAACACTGAAGCTTTCTTT.

In this sample, this clonotype turned up many times. CDR3 sequence reads: CASSLTDGGEKLFF. In DNA, the CDR3 is TGTGCCAGCAGCTTGACGGACGGAGGTGAAAAACTGTTTTTT. The chain combines TRBV5-6 with TRBJ1-4; D gene unclear. The V end lost 1 base, the J end lost 7 bases, and 11 bases lay between the germline ends. This CDR3 region has 14 residues. In germline, CDR1 is SGHDT, CDR2 YYEEEE.

This clonotype was seen repeatedly, ten times or more. This chain joins TRBV5-1 and TRBJ1-5; D is undetermined. Germline lookup yields CDR1 SGHRS and CDR2 YFSETQ. V was pared by 6 bases and J by 2 bases, with 15 bases between. CDR3 size: 15 residues. The CDR3 protein is CASKPGPEGNQPQHF. CDR3 DNA sequence: TGCGCCAGCAAACCGGGCCCGGAGGGCAATCAGCCCCAGCATTTT.

This clonotype occurred many times. The chain joins TRBV5-6 to TRBJ2-1; 7 bases fit TRBD1. V dropped 4 bases and J dropped 7; count of bases not matched to a gene: 11. The CDR3 consists of 15 residues. Germline loops: CDR1 SGHDT, CDR2 YYEEEE. CDR3 coding DNA: TGTGCCAGCAGCATTAAAAACAGGGGTTGGAATGAGCAGTTCTTC. The encoded protein is CASSIKNRGWNEQFF.

This clonotype was found many times. This rearrangement joins TRBV29-1 to TRBJ2-5; 10 bases agree with TRBD1. The CDR3 totals 12 residues. V was clipped by 7 bases and J by 4 bases; unmatched bases: 3. CDR1 is SQVTM and CDR2 is ANQGSEA in the germline V gene. The DNA of the CDR3 is TGCAGCGGACAGGGGGCCCGAGAGACCCAGTACTTC. It yields the protein CSGQGARETQYF.

There are many counts of this clonotype. This rearrangement joins TRBV5-1 to TRBJ2-3, with 7 bases matching TRBD1. CDR1 is SGHRS and CDR2 is YFSETQ in the germline V gene. The CDR3 spans 16 residues. V dropped 3 bases and J dropped 3; count of bases not matched to a gene: 10. The chain's CDR3 is CASSSPLRGSTDTQYF. The CDR3 DNA reads as TGCGCCAGCAGCTCCCCCCTCAGGGGGAGTACAGATACGCAGTATTTT.

In this sample, this clonotype turned up many times. The chain links TRBV12-3 or TRBV12-4 to TRBJ2-3; the match to TRBD2 covers 11 bases. V lost 6 bases to trimming and J lost 4 bases; unmatched junction nucleotides: 9. The CDR3 has 16 amino acids. The CDR3 DNA is TGTGCCAGCAGCCTCGTTAGCGGGGGGGGTTCAGATACGCAGTATTTT. This translates into CASSLVSGGGSDTQYF.